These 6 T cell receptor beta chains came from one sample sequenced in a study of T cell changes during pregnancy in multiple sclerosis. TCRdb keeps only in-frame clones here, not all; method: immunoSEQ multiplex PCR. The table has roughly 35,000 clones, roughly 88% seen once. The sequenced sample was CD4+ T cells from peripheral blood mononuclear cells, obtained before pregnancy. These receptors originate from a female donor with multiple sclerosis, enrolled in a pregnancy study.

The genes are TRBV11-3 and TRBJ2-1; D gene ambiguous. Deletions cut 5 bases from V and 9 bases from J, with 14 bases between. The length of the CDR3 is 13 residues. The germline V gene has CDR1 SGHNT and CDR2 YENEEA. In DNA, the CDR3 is TGTGCCAGCAGCCTCTCAATGAGAGGTGAGCAGTTCTTC. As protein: CASSLSMRGEQFF.

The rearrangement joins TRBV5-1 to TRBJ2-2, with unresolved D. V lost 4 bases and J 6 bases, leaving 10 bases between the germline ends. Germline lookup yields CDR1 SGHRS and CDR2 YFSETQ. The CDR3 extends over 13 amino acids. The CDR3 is CASSEAQAGELFF. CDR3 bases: TGCGCCAGCAGCGAAGCCCAGGCCGGGGAGCTGTTTTTT. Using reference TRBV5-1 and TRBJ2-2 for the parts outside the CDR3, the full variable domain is KAGVTQTPRYLIKTRGQQVTLSCSPISGHRSVSWYQQTPGQGLQFLFEYFSETQRNKGNFPGRFSGRQFSNSRSEMNVSTLELGDSALYLCASSEAQAGELFFGEGSRLTVL.

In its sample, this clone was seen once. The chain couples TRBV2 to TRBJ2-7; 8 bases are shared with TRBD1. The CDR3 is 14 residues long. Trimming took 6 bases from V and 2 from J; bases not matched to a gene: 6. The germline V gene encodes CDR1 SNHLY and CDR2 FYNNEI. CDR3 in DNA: TGTGCCAGCAGGAGGACAGGGTTCGCCTACGAGCAGTACTTC. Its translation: CASRRTGFAYEQYF. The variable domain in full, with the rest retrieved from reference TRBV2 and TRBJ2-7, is EPEVTQTPSHQVTQMGQEVILRCVPISNHLYFYWYRQILGQKVEFLVSFYNNEISEKSEIFDDQFSVERPDGSNFTLKIRSTKLEDSAMYFCASRRTGFAYEQYFGPGTRLTVT.

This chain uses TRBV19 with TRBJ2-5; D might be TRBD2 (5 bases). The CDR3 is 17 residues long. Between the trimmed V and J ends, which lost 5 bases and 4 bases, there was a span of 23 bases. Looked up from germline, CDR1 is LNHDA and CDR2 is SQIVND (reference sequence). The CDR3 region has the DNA TGTGCCAGTAGTGTATCTCGGCTGGGGAGACAAGGAGAGACCCAGTACTTC. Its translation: CASSVSRLGRQGETQYF.

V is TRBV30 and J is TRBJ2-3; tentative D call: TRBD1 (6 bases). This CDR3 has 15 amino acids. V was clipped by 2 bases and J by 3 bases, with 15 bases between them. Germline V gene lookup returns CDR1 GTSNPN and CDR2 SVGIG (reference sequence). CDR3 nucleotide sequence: TGTGCCTGGAGTAGGGGGACCCTGGGGACAGATACGCAGTATTTT. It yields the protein CAWSRGTLGTDTQYF.

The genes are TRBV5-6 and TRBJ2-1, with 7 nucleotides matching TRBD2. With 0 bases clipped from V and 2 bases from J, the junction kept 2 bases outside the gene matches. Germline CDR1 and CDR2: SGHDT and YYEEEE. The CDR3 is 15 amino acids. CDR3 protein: CASSLVAGAYNEQFF. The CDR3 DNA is TGTGCCAGCAGCTTGGTGGCGGGAGCCTACAATGAGCAGTTCTTC.